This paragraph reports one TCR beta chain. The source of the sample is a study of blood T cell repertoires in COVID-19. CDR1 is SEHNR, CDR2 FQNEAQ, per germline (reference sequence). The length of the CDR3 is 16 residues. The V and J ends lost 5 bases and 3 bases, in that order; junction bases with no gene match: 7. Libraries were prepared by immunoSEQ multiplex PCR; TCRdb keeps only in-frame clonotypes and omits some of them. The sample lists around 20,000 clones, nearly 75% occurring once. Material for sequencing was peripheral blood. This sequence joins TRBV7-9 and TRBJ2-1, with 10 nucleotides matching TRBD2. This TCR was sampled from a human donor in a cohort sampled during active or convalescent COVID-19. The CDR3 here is CASSPSGLADYNEQFF. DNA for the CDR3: TGTGCCAGCAGCCCATCCGGACTAGCGGACTACAATGAGCAGTTCTTC.